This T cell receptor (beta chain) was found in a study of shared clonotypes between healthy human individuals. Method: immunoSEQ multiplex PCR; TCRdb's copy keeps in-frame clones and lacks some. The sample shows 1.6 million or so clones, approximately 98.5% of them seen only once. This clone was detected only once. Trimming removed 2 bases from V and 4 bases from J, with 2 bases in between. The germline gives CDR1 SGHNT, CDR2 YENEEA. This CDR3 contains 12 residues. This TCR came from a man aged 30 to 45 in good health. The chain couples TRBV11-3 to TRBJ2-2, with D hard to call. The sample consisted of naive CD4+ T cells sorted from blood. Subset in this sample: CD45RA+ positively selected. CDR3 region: CASSLTTGELFF. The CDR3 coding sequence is TGTGCCAGCAGCTTAACCACCGGGGAGCTGTTTTTT.